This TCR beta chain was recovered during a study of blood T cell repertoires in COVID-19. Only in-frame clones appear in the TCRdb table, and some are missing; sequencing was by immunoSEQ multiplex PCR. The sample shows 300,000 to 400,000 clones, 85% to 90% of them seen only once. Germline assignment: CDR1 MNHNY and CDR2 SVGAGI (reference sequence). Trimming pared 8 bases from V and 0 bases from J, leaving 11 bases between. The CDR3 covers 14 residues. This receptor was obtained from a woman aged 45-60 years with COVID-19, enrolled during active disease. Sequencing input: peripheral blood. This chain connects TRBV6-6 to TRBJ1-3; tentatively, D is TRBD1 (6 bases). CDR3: CASESQGSGNTIYF. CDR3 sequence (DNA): TGTGCCAGCGAGTCACAGGGCTCTGGAAACACCATATATTTT.